This is a list of T cell receptor beta chains from one sample in a study of blood T cell repertoires in COVID-19. Libraries were prepared by immunoSEQ multiplex PCR; TCRdb keeps only in-frame clonotypes and omits some of them. The table includes a few hundred thousand clones, roughly 89% detected once. The material sequenced was peripheral blood. The receptors here all came from a woman aged 60-70 years with COVID-19, enrolled during active disease. Both conserved end residues are part of each CDR3. D genes are given only for firm matches. Some rows have no size entry. The others give once, few or many, or a class for an expanded clone.

j_call cdr3_length d_call clone_size v_call cdr3_nt cdr3_aa
TRBJ2-3 16 - - TRBV18 TGTGCCAGCTCACTAGGACAGTTTGCTAGCACAGATACGCAGTATTTT CASSLGQFASTDTQYF
TRBJ1-2 13 - - TRBV7-9 TGTGCCAGCAGCTTAGATATGGGGGCTGGCTACACCTTC CASSLDMGAGYTF
TRBJ1-5 13 - - TRBV6-5 TGTGCGCTTAGCGAGACCCTTATTCAGCCCCAGCATTTT CALSETLIQPQHF
TRBJ2-7 15 - - TRBV13 TGTGCCAGCAGCTTCAGGCAGGGTAGCTGGCACGAGCAGTACTTC CASSFRQGSWHEQYF
TRBJ1-6 17 - few TRBV28 TGTGCCAGCAGTTTACCCGACTTGGACGGGGGGGATTCACCCCTCCACTTT CASSLPDLDGGDSPLHF
TRBJ1-5 15 - - TRBV7-9 TGTGCCAGCAGCTTCATGGGGAGTAGCAATCAGCCCCAGCATTTT CASSFMGSSNQPQHF
TRBJ1-2 13 TRBD1 - TRBV24-1 TGTGCCACCAGTCAGGGGGCGGGCTATGGCTACACCTTC CATSQGAGYGYTF
TRBJ1-5 20 - - TRBV6-4 TGTGCCAGCAGTGACTCCTGTGACAGCCCCTGGGTTTATAGCAATCAGCCCCAGCATTTT CASSDSCDSPWVYSNQPQHF
TRBJ2-7 14 TRBD2 - TRBV6-5 TGTGCCAGCAGTCCGGGGGGACGGTCCTACGAGCAGTACTTC CASSPGGRSYEQYF
TRBJ2-2 13 - - TRBV30 TGTGCCCGTCACGACAGAAACACCGGGGAGCTGTTTTTT CARHDRNTGELFF
TRBJ2-7 14 - few TRBV6-1 TGTGCCAGCAGTGATACAGGGTCCGGGTACGAGCAGTACTTC CASSDTGSGYEQYF
TRBJ2-3 17 - - TRBV3-1/TRBV3-2 TGTGCCAGCAGCCAAATCGGTAGGACAGAAAGCACAGATACGCAGTATTTT CASSQIGRTESTDTQYF
TRBJ2-7 13 TRBD1 - TRBV19 TGTGCCAGTAGACGCGGGACAGGGGGCGAGCAGTACTTC CASRRGTGGEQYF
TRBJ1-4 17 - - TRBV21-1 TGTGCCAGCAGCAAGTCTGCAGGGACTTGGTTTAATGAAAAACTGTTTTTT CASSKSAGTWFNEKLFF
TRBJ2-7 15 TRBD2 once TRBV5-1 TGCGCCAGCAGCTTGGGAGCGGGGGTTACCTACGAGCAGTACTTC CASSLGAGVTYEQYF
TRBJ1-1 15 - - TRBV15 TGTGCCACCAGCAGACAACAGGGAATGAACACTGAAGCTTTCTTT CATSRQQGMNTEAFF
TRBJ2-1 14 - - TRBV11-3 TGTGCCAGCAGCTTAGGAGGAGGGAGCGGTGAGCAGTTCTTC CASSLGGGSGEQFF
TRBJ2-7 15 - - TRBV11-2 TGTGCCAGCAGCTTAGGCCGCAGGGGCACCTACGAGCAGTACTTC CASSLGRRGTYEQYF
TRBJ2-1 11 TRBD1 - TRBV3-1/TRBV3-2 TGTGCCAGCAGCCAACCAGGGGGGCAGTTCTTC CASSQPGGQFF
TRBJ2-3 13 - - TRBV28 TGTGCCAGCAGTCTCAGAAAATCAGATACGCAGTATTTT CASSLRKSDTQYF
TRBJ2-7 18 TRBD2 - TRBV5-1 TGCGCCAGCAGCTTGGAAGGGACTAGCGGCTGGTTCTCTGGGGAGCAGTACTTC CASSLEGTSGWFSGEQYF
TRBJ2-3 15 - - TRBV4-1 TGCGCCAGCAGCCAAGAACGGGATGGCACAGATACGCAGTATTTT CASSQERDGTDTQYF
TRBJ1-1 15 - - TRBV28 TGTGCCAGCAGTTTAAAGTCACCAGGTAGTACTGAAGCTTTCTTT CASSLKSPGSTEAFF
TRBJ1-4 14 TRBD1 - TRBV28 TGTGCCAGCAGTCAGCAGGGGGGCAATGAAAAACTGTTTTTT CASSQQGGNEKLFF
TRBJ1-2 17 - once TRBV7-9 TGTGCCAGCAGCTCAAAACTAGGACAGTTAGCTAACTATGGCTACACCTTC CASSSKLGQLANYGYTF
TRBJ2-7 15 TRBD2 - TRBV3-1/TRBV3-2 TGTGCCAGCAGCCAAGATGGGCGGGGGGGCCTAGAGCAGTACTTC CASSQDGRGGLEQYF
TRBJ2-1 16 - - TRBV5-1 TGCGCCAGCAGCGAAGCAGCGGCGCTCTACTTCGATGAGCAGTTCTTC CASSEAAALYFDEQFF
TRBJ2-7 15 TRBD2 - TRBV6-5 TGTGCCAGCAGTCTAGGACTAGACCCAACCTACGAGCAGTACTTC CASSLGLDPTYEQYF